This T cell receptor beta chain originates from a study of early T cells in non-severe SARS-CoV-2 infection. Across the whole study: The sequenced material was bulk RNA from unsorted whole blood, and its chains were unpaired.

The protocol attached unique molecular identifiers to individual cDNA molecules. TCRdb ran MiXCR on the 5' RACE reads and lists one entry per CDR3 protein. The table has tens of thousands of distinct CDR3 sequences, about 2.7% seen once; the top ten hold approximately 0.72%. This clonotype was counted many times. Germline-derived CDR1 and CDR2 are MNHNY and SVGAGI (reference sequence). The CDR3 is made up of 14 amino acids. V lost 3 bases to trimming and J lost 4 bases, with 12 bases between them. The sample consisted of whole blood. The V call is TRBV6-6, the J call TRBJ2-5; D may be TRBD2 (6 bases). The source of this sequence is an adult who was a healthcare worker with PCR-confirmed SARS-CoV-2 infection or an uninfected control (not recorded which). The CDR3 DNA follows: TGTGCCAGCAGTTATATAGCGGAGCGAGAGACCCAGTACTTC. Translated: CASSYIAERETQYF.